The clone carrying this T cell receptor (beta chain) was counted a single time. This specimen belongs to a study of blood T cell repertoires in COVID-19. About the study: T cells, B-cell-depleted T cells, or PBMCs provided the cDNA or gDNA that served as material.

Losses at the gene ends were 6 bases for V and 6 bases for J; bases not matched to a gene: 12. Germline V CDR1 and CDR2: SGHTS, YDEGEE. This CDR3 contains 15 residues. Generated by immunoSEQ multiplex PCR, the TCRdb table keeps only in-frame clones and is missing some. The profile covers approximately 200,000 clones, with 85% appearing a single time and roughly a sixth taken by the ten largest. Sequenced material: PBMCs or T cells enriched from blood (not recorded which). The V gene is TRBV5-8, the J gene TRBJ2-1; 7 bases map to TRBD2. This sequence originates from a man aged 40-49 years who had recovered from COVID-19. The CDR3 coding sequence is TGTGCCAGCACCAATTTCATCGGGGGGTTCAATGAGCAGTTCTTC. This gives the protein CASTNFIGGFNEQFF.